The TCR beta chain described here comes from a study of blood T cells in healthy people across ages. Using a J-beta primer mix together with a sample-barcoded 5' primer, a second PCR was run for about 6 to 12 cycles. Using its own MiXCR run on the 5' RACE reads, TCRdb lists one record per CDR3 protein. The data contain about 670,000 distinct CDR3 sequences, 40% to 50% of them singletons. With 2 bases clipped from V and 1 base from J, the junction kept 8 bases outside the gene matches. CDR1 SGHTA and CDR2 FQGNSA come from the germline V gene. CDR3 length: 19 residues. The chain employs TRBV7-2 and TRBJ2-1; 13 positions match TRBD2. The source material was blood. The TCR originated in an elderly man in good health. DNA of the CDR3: TGTGCCAGCAGCTTAAGGACTAGCGGGGGTGCCCCGTCCTACAATGAGCAGTTCTTC. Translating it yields CASSLRTSGGAPSYNEQFF.